The rows below give T cell receptor beta chains drawn from one sample of a study of cytomegalovirus exposure and HLA in healthy donors. Generated by immunoSEQ multiplex PCR, the TCRdb table keeps only in-frame clones and is missing some. Altogether 55,000 to 85,000 clones are present, around 78% being singletons, with the ten largest covering 7.8%. The sequenced sample consisted of PBMCs. These receptors all come from a man in his late teens or twenties in good health and CMV-seropositive. Each CDR3 is given with its conserved first and last residue. The D gene is left open where the match is weak. A row's size may be missing; if present it is once, few, many or a size class.

D gene | clone size | J gene | V gene | CDR3 DNA | CDR3 protein
TRBD2 | - | TRBJ2-1 | TRBV5-6 | TGTGCCAGCAGTCCTAGCGGATTTAATTACGACAATGAGCAGTTCTTC | CASSPSGFNYDNEQFF
- | - | TRBJ2-1 | TRBV5-4 | TGTGCCAGCAGCTGGGGACTGGAGTACAATGAGCAGTTCTTC | CASSWGLEYNEQFF
- | - | TRBJ1-1 | TRBV28 | TGTGCCAGCGGGTCTCCCGGGGGGAACACTGAAGCTTTCTTT | CASGSPGGNTEAFF
TRBD1 | - | TRBJ1-5 | TRBV5-1 | TGCGCCAGCAGCCCAGGGGGCCAACAGTATCAGCCCCAGCATTTT | CASSPGGQQYQPQHF
- | few | TRBJ2-7 | TRBV7-2 | TGTGCCAGCAGCCCAGGGGGGTCGAACTCCTACGAGCAGTACTTC | CASSPGGSNSYEQYF
- | - | TRBJ1-2 | TRBV10-1 | TGCGCCAGCAGTGACACAGGTGCCCCCTATGGCTACACCTTC | CASSDTGAPYGYTF
- | - | TRBJ1-2 | TRBV5-1 | TGCGCCAGCAGCTTGGCGGGGGAGGGTGGCTACACCTTC | CASSLAGEGGYTF
TRBD2 | - | TRBJ2-1 | TRBV4-1 | TGCGCCAGCAGCCAAGAGCTCAGCGGGGGGAATGAGCAGTTCTTC | CASSQELSGGNEQFF
- | - | TRBJ1-2 | TRBV28 | TGTGCCAGCAGTTCAGACAGCTTTACGGGTGGCTACACCTTC | CASSSDSFTGGYTF
TRBD1 | - | TRBJ1-1 | TRBV6-1 | TGTGCCAGCAGTGAACAGGGGGCGACGAACACTGAAGCTTTCTTT | CASSEQGATNTEAFF
TRBD1 | few | TRBJ2-5 | TRBV7-9 | TGTGCCAGCAGCCAAACAGGGGGCATCGAGACCCAGTACTTC | CASSQTGGIETQYF
- | - | TRBJ1-2 | TRBV7-8 | TGTGCCAGCAGCTTAGCCCCTTATGGCTACACCTTC | CASSLAPYGYTF
- | - | TRBJ1-5 | TRBV7-9 | TGTGCCAGCAGCTCGGAGGGGAATCAGCCCCAGCATTTT | CASSSEGNQPQHF
TRBD2 | - | TRBJ2-6 | TRBV7-9 | TGTGCCAGCAACGTGGGGGGGGGCTCTGGGGCCAACGTCCTGACTTTC | CASNVGGGSGANVLTF
- | - | TRBJ2-3 | TRBV6-1 | TGTGCCAGCAGTGAAGCTTCATGGACTGGCTATACGCAGTATTTT | CASSEASWTGYTQYF
- | - | TRBJ1-1 | TRBV5-4 | TGTGCCAGCAGCCCCAACAGGGAACACACTGAAGCTTTCTTT | CASSPNREHTEAFF
TRBD1 | - | TRBJ1-6 | TRBV28 | TGTGCCACCTACTTGGACAGGGGAGGATCACCCCTCCACTTT | CATYLDRGGSPLHF
TRBD1 | - | TRBJ1-3 | TRBV15 | TGTGCCACCAGCAGCAGGGACAGTAACACCATATATTTT | CATSSRDSNTIYF
- | few | TRBJ2-7 | TRBV6-1 | TGTGCCAGCTTAACAGGTCCTAGCTCCTACGAGCAGTACTTC | CASLTGPSSYEQYF
- | - | TRBJ1-2 | TRBV5-4 | TGTGCCAGCAGCCCCCAGGGCGATGGCTACACCTTC | CASSPQGDGYTF
- | - | TRBJ1-1 | TRBV2 | TGTGCCAGCAGCCGATCGGTGGACACTGAAGCTTTCTTT | CASSRSVDTEAFF
TRBD2 | - | TRBJ2-1 | TRBV28 | TGTGCCAGCAGTTCTGCTAGCGGGGGTGCAAATGAGCAGTTCTTC | CASSSASGGANEQFF
TRBD1 | once | TRBJ1-2 | TRBV15 | TGTGCCACCAGCCGGGACAGGGTTCTAACTGGGTATGGCTACACCTTC | CATSRDRVLTGYGYTF
TRBD1 | - | TRBJ1-2 | TRBV5-1 | TGCGCCAGCAGCTTGACCTCGGGACAGATAGCTAACTATGGCTACACCTTC | CASSLTSGQIANYGYTF
- | - | TRBJ2-7 | TRBV6-5 | TGTGCCAGCAGTTACTCAGCACTACCCTCCTACGAGCAGTACTTC | CASSYSALPSYEQYF
- | - | TRBJ2-5 | TRBV9 | TGTGCCAGCAGCGTAGAGGACCAGGGGATCCTCGAGACCCAGTACTTC | CASSVEDQGILETQYF
TRBD2 | - | TRBJ2-5 | TRBV2 | TGTGCCAGTGGGACTAGCGGGAGGCGGTCTGGGGAGACCCAGTACTTC | CASGTSGRRSGETQYF
TRBD2 | - | TRBJ2-7 | TRBV25-1 | TGTGCCAGCAGTAGGCTAGCGGGATCCTACGAGCAGTACTTC | CASSRLAGSYEQYF
TRBD1 | - | TRBJ1-3 | TRBV10-2 | TGCGCCAGCGGGACAGGGCTCTCTGGAAACACCATATATTTT | CASGTGLSGNTIYF
- | - | TRBJ2-1 | TRBV5-4 | TGTGCCAGCAGCTCGAGAGAAAATGAGCAGTTCTTC | CASSSRENEQFF
TRBD1 | - | TRBJ2-5 | TRBV6-1 | TGTGCCAGCAGTGATACAGGGGTAGACCAAGAGACCCAGTACTTC | CASSDTGVDQETQYF
TRBD1 | - | TRBJ2-6 | TRBV18 | TGTGCCAGCTCACTTACAGGGGAAGGGGCCAACGTCCTGACTTTC | CASSLTGEGANVLTF
TRBD1 | - | TRBJ2-5 | TRBV7-6 | TGTGCCAGCAGCTTACACAGGGGTGAGCAAGAGACCCAGTACTTC | CASSLHRGEQETQYF
TRBD2 | - | TRBJ2-1 | TRBV5-1 | TGCGCCAGCAGCTTGGGCGGGAGTTTTTCCAATGAGCAGTTCTTC | CASSLGGSFSNEQFF
TRBD1 | few | TRBJ1-1 | TRBV2 | TGTGCCAGCCAATACAGGGGAGTCATGAACACTGAAGCTTTCTTT | CASQYRGVMNTEAFF
- | - | TRBJ1-4 | TRBV30 | TGTGCCTGGAGTGTAGCTCTTAATGAAAAACTGTTTTTT | CAWSVALNEKLFF
TRBD2 | few | TRBJ2-1 | TRBV18 | TGTGCCAGCTCACCACCGGTCAGCGGGGGCTACAATGAGCAGTTCTTC | CASSPPVSGGYNEQFF
TRBD1 | - | TRBJ2-1 | TRBV6-5 | TGTGCCACCAATCCCCAGGGGGCTTTGAATGAGCAGTTCTTC | CATNPQGALNEQFF
TRBD1 | - | TRBJ2-7 | TRBV6-1 | TGTGCCAGCAAGGAAGGACAGGGGGCCCACGAGCAGTACTTC | CASKEGQGAHEQYF
TRBD1 | - | TRBJ1-1 | TRBV9 | TGTGCCAGCAGCGACAGGGGGAGAGGGACTGAAGCTTTCTTT | CASSDRGRGTEAFF
- | few | TRBJ1-1 | TRBV6-1 | TGTGCCAGCTTTGCCTTGAGCGCTGAAGCTTTCTTT | CASFALSAEAFF
- | - | TRBJ1-3 | TRBV10-3 | TGTGCCGCATCGGAGAGCTCTGGAAACACCATATATTTT | CAASESSGNTIYF
TRBD2 | - | TRBJ2-3 | TRBV11-2 | TGTGCCAGCAGCTTAGATTTAGGGACTAGCCGTAGCACAGATACGCAGTATTTT | CASSLDLGTSRSTDTQYF
- | - | TRBJ1-1 | TRBV29-1 | TGCAGCCTCGGACGGGGGGTCGGTACTGAAGCTTTCTTT | CSLGRGVGTEAFF
TRBD1 | once | TRBJ1-1 | TRBV7-9 | TGTGCCAGCAGCTGGGGACAGGGTCATGAAGCTTTCTTT | CASSWGQGHEAFF
- | - | TRBJ1-1 | TRBV6-1 | TGTGCCAGCAGTGAAACGGGAGGGGTGAGGACTGAAGCTTTCTTT | CASSETGGVRTEAFF
- | - | TRBJ1-5 | TRBV30 | TGTGCCTGGAGTGGGGCTATGGGCAATCAGCCCCAGCATTTT | CAWSGAMGNQPQHF
- | - | TRBJ2-5 | TRBV19 | TGTGCCAGTAGTACTGAGCCCCTACAAGAGACCCAGTACTTC | CASSTEPLQETQYF
TRBD1 | few | TRBJ2-5 | TRBV7-9 | TGTGCCAGCAGCTCCGACAGGGGAGTGACAGAGACCCAGTACTTC | CASSSDRGVTETQYF
- | once | TRBJ2-5 | TRBV5-1 | TGCGCCAGCAGCACACTAGGCACTGAGACCCAGTACTTC | CASSTLGTETQYF
TRBD1 | - | TRBJ1-5 | TRBV30 | TGTGCCTGCACAGGGGGCTTGGACAATCAGCCCCAGCATTTT | CACTGGLDNQPQHF
- | - | TRBJ2-2 | TRBV11-2 | TGTGCCAGCAGCTTCAGAAGGGCTGGCGGGGGCGCCTCCGGGGAGCTGTTTTTT | CASSFRRAGGGASGELFF
- | - | TRBJ2-7 | TRBV11-2 | TGTGCCAGCAGCTTAGGGGAGGTCGGCAGTTACGAGCAGTACTTC | CASSLGEVGSYEQYF
- | - | TRBJ1-2 | TRBV4-2 | TGTGCCAGCAGCCAAGATAGAAAGGGGACTGAAGGCTACACCTTC | CASSQDRKGTEGYTF
- | - | TRBJ1-2 | TRBV6-5 | TGTGCCAGCAGTGCCTTATCGGACTATGGCTACACCTTC | CASSALSDYGYTF